This T cell receptor beta chain stems from a study of shared clonotypes between healthy human individuals. Some 29,000 T cell genomes (around 200 ng DNA) went into each sorted-subset replicate. The repertoire was sequenced with immunoSEQ multiplex PCR; TCRdb's copy has only in-frame clones and lacks some. This sample has hundreds of thousands of clones, with about 96% found just once. Germline V lookup: CDR1 SEHNR, CDR2 FQNEAQ (reference sequence). The CDR3 runs to 16 residues. V lost 5 bases, J lost 4 bases, and 6 bases stayed unmatched. Naive CD8 isolation took CD45RO-negative cells positively selected for CCR7 and excluded terminally differentiated effector memory CD45RA+ cells.

The sequence derives from a man aged 30-40 years in good health. J is TRBJ2-3 and V is TRBV7-9; 13 positions agree with TRBD2. Sequencing used naive CD8+ T cells sorted from blood. The CDR3 bases are TGTGCCAGCAGCCCGGGACTAGCGGGATGGGCAGATACGCAGTATTTT. The encoded protein is CASSPGLAGWADTQYF.